This T cell receptor (beta chain) comes out of a study of vaccination effects on CD4 cells after COVID-19. About the research overall: Viral peptide pools were used in the ViraFEST assay to expand antigen-specific CD4+ T cells, and sequencing came afterward. Samples were taken post-vaccine, and their median timing was 72 days after the second dose.

Remarks on this clone: The antigen is not known.

This CDR3 comprises 12 residues. V was pared by 5 bases and J by 11 bases, with 15 bases between. Germline V lookup: CDR1 MNHEY, CDR2 SVGAGI. CD4+ T cell isolation took place after approximately 11 days of culture. Either the mRNA-1273 or the BNT162b2 vaccine was given to participants as two doses. People in the vaccine group had not been infected with SARS-CoV-2 before, and their nucleocapsid antibodies were negative. Study-wide results and caveats: Among infection- and vaccine-induced clones, marked clonal contraction occurred late after vaccination.

The assay was immunoSEQ multiplex PCR, and TCRdb's table has in-frame clones only and misses some. The profile shows about 45,000 clones, roughly three quarters of them singletons. Sample: CD4+ T cells from PBMCs cultured without peptide, taken after COVID-19 vaccination. The chain recombines TRBV6-5 with TRBJ1-1; tentative D call: TRBD1 (5 bases). The TCR sequence derives from a human donor who received a COVID-19 vaccine. CDR3 in amino acids: CASSNPGLGAFF. In DNA, the CDR3 is TGTGCCAGCAGTAACCCGGGGCTGGGTGCTTTCTTT.